This TCR beta chain was identified during a study of OX40 agonist ivuxolimab in advanced cancers. In the study overall: The study gave patients intravenous ivuxolimab at 0.01 to 10 mg/kg every 2 weeks. People who had prior anti-PD-1, anti-PD-L1 or anti-CTLA-4 therapy could take part, and about 40% had some.

Systemic immunosuppression or autoimmune disease history was grounds to exclude patients. Sequencing was performed with immunoSEQ multiplex PCR; in TCRdb, only in-frame clones are kept and a portion is missing. This table holds approximately 47,000 clones, approximately 86% found once. This clone occurred once. The sample was CD4+ or CD8+ T cells sorted from blood, taken in a trial of the OX40 agonist ivuxolimab. This TCR came from an adult with an advanced solid tumor such as melanoma, head and neck, liver or kidney cancer.

CDR3 sequence (DNA): TGTGCCATCAGTGGCGACAGGGGAAATGAGCAGTTCTTC. It yields the protein CAISGDRGNEQFF. V usage is TRBV10-3 and J usage is TRBJ2-1; the match to TRBD1 covers 8 bases. The CDR3 runs 13 residues. Germline V gene data show CDR1 as ENHRY and CDR2 as SYGVKD. With 4 bases clipped from V and 7 bases from J, the junction kept 3 bases outside the gene matches.